The rows below give T cell receptor beta chains drawn from one sample of a study of blood T cell repertoires in COVID-19. The repertoire was sequenced with immunoSEQ multiplex PCR; TCRdb's copy has only in-frame clones and lacks some. Among 150,000 to 190,000 clones listed, 76% were seen once. Sequencing used peripheral blood. These TCRs come from an elderly woman with acute or convalescent COVID-19. Both conserved end residues are part of each CDR3. D genes are given only for firm matches. Size values are once, few and many counts, or a class for expanded clones, and some rows have none.

abundance: .; d_gene: TRBD1; v_gene: TRBV30; j_gene: TRBJ1-5; CDR3nt: TGTGCCTGGCAGACCGGGACAGCGGACGGCAATCAGCCCCAGCATTTT; CDR3aa: CAWQTGTADGNQPQHF
abundance: once; d_gene: .; v_gene: TRBV6-5; j_gene: TRBJ1-2; CDR3nt: TGTGCCAGCACTGCGGGACCGCGGCTCTATGGCTACACCTTC; CDR3aa: CASTAGPRLYGYTF
abundance: once; d_gene: .; v_gene: TRBV3-1/TRBV3-2; j_gene: TRBJ1-2; CDR3nt: TGTGCCAGCAGCCAACTCCAGACTTCTGGCTACACCTTC; CDR3aa: CASSQLQTSGYTF
abundance: .; d_gene: TRBD1; v_gene: TRBV3-1/TRBV3-2; j_gene: TRBJ1-5; CDR3nt: TGTGCCAGCAGCCCGGGACAGATAGTCTATCAGCCCCAGCATTTT; CDR3aa: CASSPGQIVYQPQHF
abundance: .; d_gene: TRBD2; v_gene: TRBV18; j_gene: TRBJ2-1; CDR3nt: TGTGCCAGCCGGTGGGGGGGATACAATGAGCAGTTCTTC; CDR3aa: CASRWGGYNEQFF
abundance: .; d_gene: .; v_gene: TRBV6-5; j_gene: TRBJ2-2; CDR3nt: TGTGCCAGCAGTTACAGGAGGGAAACCGGGGAGCTGTTTTTT; CDR3aa: CASSYRRETGELFF
abundance: once; d_gene: TRBD1; v_gene: TRBV5-1; j_gene: TRBJ1-2; CDR3nt: TGCGCCAGCAGCTCTCGGACAGGGGATAACTATGGCTACACCTTC; CDR3aa: CASSSRTGDNYGYTF
abundance: .; d_gene: TRBD1; v_gene: TRBV27; j_gene: TRBJ1-4; CDR3nt: TGTGCCAGCCAAATCGTCAGGGGGCGCGGGGAAAAACTGTTTTTT; CDR3aa: CASQIVRGRGEKLFF
abundance: .; d_gene: .; v_gene: TRBV5-1; j_gene: TRBJ2-5; CDR3nt: TGCGCCAGCACTCTGGAAGGCCAGGTGGGAGAGACCCAGTACTTC; CDR3aa: CASTLEGQVGETQYF
abundance: .; d_gene: TRBD1; v_gene: TRBV7-9; j_gene: TRBJ1-2; CDR3nt: TGTGCCAGCAGCTTAGATCACCGGGACAGTAGTAGCACCTTC; CDR3aa: CASSLDHRDSSSTF
abundance: .; d_gene: .; v_gene: TRBV6-5; j_gene: TRBJ1-4; CDR3nt: TGTGCCAGCAGTTACGACACCATTAATGAAAAACTGTTTTTT; CDR3aa: CASSYDTINEKLFF
abundance: .; d_gene: TRBD1; v_gene: TRBV7-9; j_gene: TRBJ1-1; CDR3nt: TGTGCCAGCAGCTTATCTACAGGGGCCACTGAAGCTTTCTTT; CDR3aa: CASSLSTGATEAFF
abundance: .; d_gene: .; v_gene: TRBV7-6; j_gene: TRBJ2-5; CDR3nt: TGTGCCAGCAGCCAAACAGGCAGGGGCTCGTGGGAGACCCAGTACTTC; CDR3aa: CASSQTGRGSWETQYF
abundance: .; d_gene: TRBD2; v_gene: TRBV5-6; j_gene: TRBJ2-1; CDR3nt: TGTGCCAGCAGCTTCACTAGCGGGAGTTACAATGAGCAGTTCTTC; CDR3aa: CASSFTSGSYNEQFF
abundance: .; d_gene: .; v_gene: TRBV14; j_gene: TRBJ2-2; CDR3nt: TGTGCCAGCAGCCGAGCCGTTACGGGGGAGCTGTTTTTT; CDR3aa: CASSRAVTGELFF
abundance: .; d_gene: .; v_gene: TRBV15; j_gene: TRBJ1-2; CDR3nt: TGTGCCACCAGAAGGACAGCGGATAACTATGGCTACACCTTC; CDR3aa: CATRRTADNYGYTF
abundance: .; d_gene: .; v_gene: TRBV3-1/TRBV3-2; j_gene: TRBJ2-1; CDR3nt: TGTGCCAGCAGCCCGACAGTGAGCTCCTACAATGAGCAGTTCTTC; CDR3aa: CASSPTVSSYNEQFF
abundance: .; d_gene: TRBD1; v_gene: TRBV30; j_gene: TRBJ1-2; CDR3nt: TGTGCCTGGAGGGTACAGGGGGCCCCTGGAGGCTACACCTTC; CDR3aa: CAWRVQGAPGGYTF
abundance: .; d_gene: .; v_gene: TRBV5-1; j_gene: TRBJ2-3; CDR3nt: TGCGCCAGCACCCTACAGGGCCGTCAAGATACGCAGTATTTT; CDR3aa: CASTLQGRQDTQYF
abundance: .; d_gene: .; v_gene: TRBV5-6; j_gene: TRBJ1-3; CDR3nt: TGTGCCAGCAGCCCAGGGTTTGGAAACACCATATATTTT; CDR3aa: CASSPGFGNTIYF
abundance: .; d_gene: TRBD1; v_gene: TRBV19; j_gene: TRBJ2-7; CDR3nt: TGTGCCAGTAAACCAACAGGGGGATCCTACGAGCAGTACTTC; CDR3aa: CASKPTGGSYEQYF
abundance: .; d_gene: .; v_gene: TRBV5-1; j_gene: TRBJ1-4; CDR3nt: TGCGCCAGCAGCTTGGGGCCTGCAACTAATGAAAAACTGTTTTTT; CDR3aa: CASSLGPATNEKLFF
abundance: .; d_gene: TRBD2; v_gene: TRBV3-1/TRBV3-2; j_gene: TRBJ2-7; CDR3nt: TGTGCCAGCAGCCAAGAGGGCGGGGGATACGAGCAGTACTTC; CDR3aa: CASSQEGGGYEQYF
abundance: .; d_gene: .; v_gene: TRBV6-5; j_gene: TRBJ1-1; CDR3nt: TGTGCCAGCAGTCGACATTACACTGAAGCTTTCTTT; CDR3aa: CASSRHYTEAFF
abundance: few; d_gene: TRBD1; v_gene: TRBV6-1; j_gene: TRBJ1-1; CDR3nt: TGTGCCAGCAGTGAAGCCCTGGACAGGTGGAGAAGCGAAGCTTTCTTT; CDR3aa: CASSEALDRWRSEAFF
abundance: .; d_gene: .; v_gene: TRBV6-6; j_gene: TRBJ1-2; CDR3nt: TGTGCCAGCAGTTACTCCGGCAGGGCGAGCTACACCTTC; CDR3aa: CASSYSGRASYTF
abundance: few; d_gene: TRBD1; v_gene: TRBV7-9; j_gene: TRBJ1-4; CDR3nt: TGTGCCAGCAGCCTTGGGACAGGGGATGAAAAACTGTTTTTT; CDR3aa: CASSLGTGDEKLFF
abundance: .; d_gene: TRBD1; v_gene: TRBV6-5; j_gene: TRBJ1-2; CDR3nt: TGTGCCAGCAGTTCCGCAAGGACAGGGGAATTATATGGCTACACCTTC; CDR3aa: CASSSARTGELYGYTF
abundance: .; d_gene: .; v_gene: TRBV7-9; j_gene: TRBJ2-7; CDR3nt: TGTGCCAGCAGCTCAACCGCAGGGTCGTTGCAGTACTTC; CDR3aa: CASSSTAGSLQYF
abundance: .; d_gene: TRBD1; v_gene: TRBV30; j_gene: TRBJ1-2; CDR3nt: TGTGCCTGGGCCGGGCAAGGGACAGTCACCGGGCTCTATGGCTACACCTTC; CDR3aa: CAWAGQGTVTGLYGYTF
abundance: .; d_gene: .; v_gene: TRBV2; j_gene: TRBJ2-2; CDR3nt: TGTGCCAGCAGTGACCGGGGGGCGGGGAACACCGGGGAGCTGTTTTTT; CDR3aa: CASSDRGAGNTGELFF